This T cell receptor beta chain was recorded in a study of cytomegalovirus exposure and HLA in healthy donors. Study-wide points: Judged likely to be a sequencing artifact was a cluster of highly shared sequence variants. Later findings reportedly placed an Asian-associated ancestry cluster below the approximately 670-donor mean for N-insertions. Owing to their indistinguishability, certain V segments, notably TRBV6-2 and TRBV6-3, were excluded.

At sampling all donors were nominally healthy, likely with unrecorded immune exposures. 60 Vbeta and 13 Jbeta primers were used in PCR. Using immunoSEQ multiplex PCR, the repertoire was profiled, and TCRdb retains in-frame clones only, with some absent. The sample has about 120,000 clones, about 70% seen once; the top ten hold just over 2%. In regard to this clone: Its antigen is currently unknown.

The J segment lost 6 bases and the V segment lost 6 bases, leaving 3 bases of the junction unmatched. Looked up from germline, CDR1 is ENHRY and CDR2 is SYGVKD. The CDR3 has 14 amino acids. This chain connects TRBV10-3 to TRBJ2-1; 12 nucleotides align to TRBD2. This TCR was sampled from a human donor in good health. Sequencing input: PBMCs. The chain's CDR3 is CAIRGTSGSNEQFF. Here the CDR3 DNA reads TGTGCCATCAGGGGGACTAGCGGGTCCAATGAGCAGTTCTTC.